This T cell receptor beta chain comes out of a study of T cell responses to AZD1222 COVID-19 vaccine. At the level of the study: Pooling was applied to second doses at about 4 or about 12 weeks. Findings of the study overall: A reported finding is that nearly half of spike-specific TCRs target unmutated variant regions. Sampling captured repertoires only after the peak T cell response. There were vaccine-associated CD4 TCRs across spike, dominant at 160-218 and 743-854.

Note on this clone: Its antigen is as yet unknown.

Using immunoSEQ multiplex PCR, the repertoire was profiled, and TCRdb retains in-frame clones only, with some absent. The sample contains around 83,000 clones, 86% of which appear only once. The CDR3 spans 15 residues. Trimming left V 4 bases short and J 3 bases short, with 13 bases between. CDR1 is SEHNR and CDR2 is FQNEAQ in the germline V gene (reference sequence). The source is an adult in good health. The chain employs TRBV7-9 and TRBJ1-5; D possibly corresponds to TRBD1 (6 bases). The material was peripheral blood, obtained on day 0 of AZD1222 vaccination. CDR3 nucleotide sequence: TGTGCCAGCAGCTCGGGGGCTCGGGACAATCAGCCCCAGCATTTT. It yields the protein CASSSGARDNQPQHF.